The 11 T cell receptor beta chains presented below share a single source sample, sequenced in a study of vaccination and CD4 T cells after COVID-19. With the Oncomine TCR Beta short-read assay, DNA from cultured CD4+ T cells was sequenced. TCRdb reprocessed the PCR reads via MiXCR and lists one record per CDR3 protein. The data contain some 22,000 distinct CDR3 sequences, 30% to 35% of them singletons. The time point denotes: late sampling 161 to 241 days after vaccination in three convalescent patients. Treatment reported: roughly 10-day PBMC culture with coronavirus spike peptide pools or control peptides (ViraFEST assay). Which antigens these TCRs recognize remains unknown. Source: CD4+ T cells from blood, cultured in vitro, taken about 7 months after SARS-CoV-2 vaccination. These receptors originate from a human donor who had recovered from COVID-19.

This chain uses TRBV24-1 with TRBJ2-7, with no clear D. Germline-derived CDR1 and CDR2 are KGHDR and SFDVKD. The ends were cut back, 4 bases at V and 6 bases at J, with 15 bases in the middle. The CDR3 runs to 14 residues. CDR3 coding DNA: TGTGCCACCAGTGACCCGACAAGTTGGAGCGAGCAGTACTTC. Translating it yields CATSDPTSWSEQYF.

The genes are TRBV6-1 and TRBJ2-7; the match to TRBD1 covers 8 bases. The ends lost 2 bases at V and 1 base at J; junction bases unmatched: 7. Germline V gene data show CDR1 as MNHNS and CDR2 as SASEGT. The length of the CDR3 is 16 residues. The CDR3 region has the DNA TGTGCCAGCAGTGAAAGGGGACAGGTAAGATCCTACGAGCAGTACTTC. Its protein product is CASSERGQVRSYEQYF.

The chain combines TRBV7-3 with TRBJ2-3; D unclear. Trimming stripped 1 base from V and 1 base from J, with 9 bases between. The CDR3 is 15 residues long. Germline assignment: CDR1 SGHTA and CDR2 FQGTGA. The CDR3 spells CASSLNPGRTDTQYF. DNA of the CDR3: TGTGCCAGCAGCTTAAATCCGGGCCGCACAGATACGCAGTATTTT. The full variable domain, its missing parts supplied by reference TRBV7-3 and TRBJ2-3, is GAGVSQTPSNKVTEKGKYVELRCDPISGHTALYWYRQSLGQGPEFLIYFQGTGAADDSGLPNDRFFAVRPEGSVSTLKIQRTERGDSAVYLCASSLNPGRTDTQYFGPGTRLTVL.

This clonotype showed up just a few times. The J gene is TRBJ1-6, the V gene TRBV4-1; 10 bases fit TRBD1. This CDR3 region has 15 residues. Germline CDR1 MGHRA, CDR2 YSYEKL. The J segment lost 12 bases and the V segment lost 2 bases, leaving 7 bases of the junction unmatched. CDR3 protein: CASSQLPGQGRPLHF. The CDR3 DNA sequence: TGCGCCAGCAGCCAACTCCCGGGACAGGGGAGACCCCTCCACTTT.

This clonotype was recorded only once. The genes are TRBV5-4 and TRBJ2-5; 9 bases are shared with TRBD1. Germline lookup yields CDR1 SGHNT and CDR2 YYREEE (reference sequence). The CDR3 is 16 amino acids. The ends lost 4 bases at V and 1 base at J; junction bases unmatched: 8. Here the CDR3 reads CASSTQGASVQETQYF. The CDR3 DNA sequence: TGTGCCAGCAGCACACAGGGGGCGAGCGTCCAAGAGACCCAGTACTTC.

This clonotype was detected only once. CDR3 sequence (DNA): TGTGCCAGCAGGACTAGCGGGAGCAAGGGTGAGCAGTTCTTC. As protein: CASRTSGSKGEQFF. The V gene is TRBV6-2 or TRBV6-3, the J gene TRBJ2-1; 12 bases are a match to TRBD2. The CDR3 is 14 amino acids. Germline CDR1 MNHEY, CDR2 SVGEGT. V dropped 6 bases and J dropped 9; count of bases not matched to a gene: 6.

The chain carries TRBV20-1 and TRBJ2-1; either TRBD1 or TRBD2 may supply D (5 bases each). Trimming shortened V by 0 bases and J by 5 bases, and 14 bases separated the two germline ends. The CDR3 sequence is 15 residues long. The germline V gene encodes CDR1 DFQATT and CDR2 SNEGSKA (reference sequence). The CDR3 region is CSARDSGTANNEQFF. The CDR3 DNA reads as TGCAGTGCTAGAGATTCCGGGACGGCAAACAATGAGCAGTTCTTC.

On this clonotype itself: Sequence at one end of the junction differs from germline and may be a read error. This chain joins TRBV20-1 and TRBJ1-5, with D perhaps matching TRBD1 (6 bases). Germline V gene lookup returns CDR1 DFQATT and CDR2 SNEGSKA (reference sequence). This CDR3 is built from 16 residues. The CDR3 loop reads CNARPRGRGANQPQHF. CDR3 nucleotides: TGCAATGCTAGACCGCGGGGCAGGGGCGCGAATCAGCCCCAGCATTTT.

The chain combines TRBV21-1 with TRBJ2-3. TRBV21-1 is a documented pseudogene. The CDR3 consists of 14 residues. CDR3 region: CASSKVAVADTQYF. The CDR3 coding sequence is TGTGCCAGCAGCAAAGTGGCAGTCGCAGATACGCAGTATTTT.

The rearrangement uses TRBV7-2 and TRBJ1-2; the D gene is possibly TRBD1 (5 bases). CDR3 length equals 15 residues. The V gene's germline CDR1 is SGHTA and CDR2 FQGNSA. Trimming took 5 bases from V and 4 from J, leaving 17 bases between them. CDR3 sequence: CASSPRGQGVYGYTF. The DNA for the CDR3 is TGTGCCAGCAGCCCCCGCGGCCAGGGCGTCTATGGCTACACCTTC.

This clonotype was seen only a few times. V and J are TRBV7-2 and TRBJ2-3; weak D call: TRBD2 (5 bases). V lost 4 bases to trimming and J lost 4 bases, with 15 bases between them. Germline V lookup: CDR1 SGHTA, CDR2 FQGNSA. The CDR3 is 15 residues long. The CDR3 region is CASSSLGANADTQYF. The DNA of the CDR3 is TGTGCCAGCAGCTCCCTGGGAGCGAATGCAGATACGCAGTATTTT.